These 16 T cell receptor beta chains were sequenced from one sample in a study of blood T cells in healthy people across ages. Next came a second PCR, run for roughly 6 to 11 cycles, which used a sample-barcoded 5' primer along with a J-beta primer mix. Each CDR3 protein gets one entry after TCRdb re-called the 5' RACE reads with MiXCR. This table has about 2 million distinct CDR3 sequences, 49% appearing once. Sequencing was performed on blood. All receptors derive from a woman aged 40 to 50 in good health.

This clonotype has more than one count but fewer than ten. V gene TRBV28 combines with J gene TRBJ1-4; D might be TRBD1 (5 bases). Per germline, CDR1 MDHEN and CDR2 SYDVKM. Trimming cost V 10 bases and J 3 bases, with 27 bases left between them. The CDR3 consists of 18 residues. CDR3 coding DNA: TGTGCCACCCTTTCAATGAGGGGATCCGTTCACGCTAATGAAAAACTGTTTTTT. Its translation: CATLSMRGSVHANEKLFF.

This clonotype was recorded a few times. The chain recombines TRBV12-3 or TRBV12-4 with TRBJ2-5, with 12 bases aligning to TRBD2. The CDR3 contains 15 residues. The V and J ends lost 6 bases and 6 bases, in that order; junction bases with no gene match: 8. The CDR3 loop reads CASRSSGGASKTQYF. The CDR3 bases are TGTGCCAGCAGGTCTAGCGGGGGGGCCTCAAAGACCCAGTACTTC.

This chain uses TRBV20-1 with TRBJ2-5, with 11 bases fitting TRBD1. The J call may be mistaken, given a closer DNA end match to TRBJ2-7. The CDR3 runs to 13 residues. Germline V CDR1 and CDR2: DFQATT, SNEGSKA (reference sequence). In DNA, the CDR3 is TGCAGTGGTACGGGACAGGGGGGCAACGAGCAGTACTTC. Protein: CSGTGQGGNEQYF.

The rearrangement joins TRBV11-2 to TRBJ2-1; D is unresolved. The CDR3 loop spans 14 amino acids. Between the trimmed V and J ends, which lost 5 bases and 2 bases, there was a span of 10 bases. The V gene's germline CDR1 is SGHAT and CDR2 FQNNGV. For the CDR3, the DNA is TGTGCCAGCAGCGCCTTGGGAACCTACAATGAGCAGTTCTTC. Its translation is CASSALGTYNEQFF.

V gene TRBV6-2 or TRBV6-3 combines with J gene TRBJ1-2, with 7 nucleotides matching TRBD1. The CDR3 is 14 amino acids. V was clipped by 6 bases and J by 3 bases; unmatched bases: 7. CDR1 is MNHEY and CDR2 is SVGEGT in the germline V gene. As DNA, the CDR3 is TGTGCCAGCAGACCGACAGGGTCCTACTATGGCTACACCTTC. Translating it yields CASRPTGSYYGYTF.

The CDR3 reads CASSQQEGGRYEQYF. DNA of the CDR3: TGCGCCAGCAGCCAACAAGAAGGGGGTAGGTACGAGCAGTACTTC. This rearrangement joins TRBV4-1 to TRBJ2-7, with D possibly being TRBD1 (6 bases). V gave up 2 bases and J gave up 4 bases, with 15 bases separating them. The CDR3 has 15 amino acids. Germline assignment: CDR1 MGHRA and CDR2 YSYEKL.

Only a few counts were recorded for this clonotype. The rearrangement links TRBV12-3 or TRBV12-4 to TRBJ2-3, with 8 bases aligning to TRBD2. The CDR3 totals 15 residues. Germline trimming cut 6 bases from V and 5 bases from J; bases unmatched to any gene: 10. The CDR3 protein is CASRLLTSDGDTQYF. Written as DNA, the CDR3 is TGTGCCAGCAGACTCCTGACTAGCGATGGAGATACGCAGTATTTT.

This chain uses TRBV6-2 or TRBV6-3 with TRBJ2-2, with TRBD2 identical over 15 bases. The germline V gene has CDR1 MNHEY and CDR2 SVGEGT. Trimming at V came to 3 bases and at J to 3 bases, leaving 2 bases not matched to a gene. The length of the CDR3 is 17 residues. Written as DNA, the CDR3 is TGTGCCAGCAGTTATGGGACTAGCGGGGGGCACACCGGGGAGCTGTTTTTT. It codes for CASSYGTSGGHTGELFF.

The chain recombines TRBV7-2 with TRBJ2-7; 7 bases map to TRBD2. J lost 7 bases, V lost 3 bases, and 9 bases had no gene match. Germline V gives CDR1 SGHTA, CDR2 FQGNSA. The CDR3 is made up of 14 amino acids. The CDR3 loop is CASSFPSSGDEQYF. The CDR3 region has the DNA TGTGCCAGCAGCTTTCCGTCGAGCGGGGATGAGCAGTACTTC.

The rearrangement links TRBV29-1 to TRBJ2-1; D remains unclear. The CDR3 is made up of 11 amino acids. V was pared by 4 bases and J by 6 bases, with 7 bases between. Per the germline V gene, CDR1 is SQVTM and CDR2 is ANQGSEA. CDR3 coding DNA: TGCAGCGTTGCTGCAAGCAATGAGCAGTTCTTC. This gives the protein CSVAASNEQFF.

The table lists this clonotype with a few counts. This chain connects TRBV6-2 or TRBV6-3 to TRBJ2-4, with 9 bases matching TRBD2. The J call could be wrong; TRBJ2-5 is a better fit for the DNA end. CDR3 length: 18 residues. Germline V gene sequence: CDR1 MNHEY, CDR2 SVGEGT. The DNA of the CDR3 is TGTGCCAGCAGTTTCTCTCGCCCTGCGGGGGGGACGGCGGAGACCCAGTACTTC. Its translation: CASSFSRPAGGTAETQYF.

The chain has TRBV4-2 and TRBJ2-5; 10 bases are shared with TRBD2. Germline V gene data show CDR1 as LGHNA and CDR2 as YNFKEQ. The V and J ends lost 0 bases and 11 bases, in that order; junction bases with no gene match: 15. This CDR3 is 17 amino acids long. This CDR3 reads CASSQEETSGSYNEQYF. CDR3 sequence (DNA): TGTGCCAGCAGCCAAGAGGAGACTAGCGGGTCCTACAATGAGCAGTACTTC.

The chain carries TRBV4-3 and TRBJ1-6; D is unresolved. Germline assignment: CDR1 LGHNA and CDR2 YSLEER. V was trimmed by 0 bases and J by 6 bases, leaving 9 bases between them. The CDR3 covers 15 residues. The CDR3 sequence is CASSQDSDRNSPLHF. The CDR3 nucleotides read TGCGCCAGCAGCCAAGATTCGGACCGTAATTCACCCCTCCACTTT.

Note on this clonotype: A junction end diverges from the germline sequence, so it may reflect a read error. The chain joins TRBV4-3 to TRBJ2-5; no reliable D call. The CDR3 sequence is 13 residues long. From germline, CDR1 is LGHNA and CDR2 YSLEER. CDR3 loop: CVSSQAHQETQYF. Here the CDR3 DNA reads TGCGTCAGCAGCCAGGCCCACCAAGAGACCCAGTACTTC.

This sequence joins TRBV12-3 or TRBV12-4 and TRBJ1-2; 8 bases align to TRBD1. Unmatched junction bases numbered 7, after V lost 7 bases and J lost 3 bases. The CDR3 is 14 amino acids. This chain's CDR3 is CASTRAGGDYGYTF. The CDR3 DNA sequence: TGTGCCAGCACCAGAGCAGGGGGCGACTATGGCTACACCTTC.

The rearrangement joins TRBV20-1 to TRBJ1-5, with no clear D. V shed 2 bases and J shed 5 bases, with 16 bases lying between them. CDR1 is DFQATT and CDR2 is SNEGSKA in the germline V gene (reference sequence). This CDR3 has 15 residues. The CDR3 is CSARFAGLMHQPQHF. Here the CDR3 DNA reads TGCAGTGCTAGATTTGCAGGTCTAATGCATCAGCCCCAGCATTTT.